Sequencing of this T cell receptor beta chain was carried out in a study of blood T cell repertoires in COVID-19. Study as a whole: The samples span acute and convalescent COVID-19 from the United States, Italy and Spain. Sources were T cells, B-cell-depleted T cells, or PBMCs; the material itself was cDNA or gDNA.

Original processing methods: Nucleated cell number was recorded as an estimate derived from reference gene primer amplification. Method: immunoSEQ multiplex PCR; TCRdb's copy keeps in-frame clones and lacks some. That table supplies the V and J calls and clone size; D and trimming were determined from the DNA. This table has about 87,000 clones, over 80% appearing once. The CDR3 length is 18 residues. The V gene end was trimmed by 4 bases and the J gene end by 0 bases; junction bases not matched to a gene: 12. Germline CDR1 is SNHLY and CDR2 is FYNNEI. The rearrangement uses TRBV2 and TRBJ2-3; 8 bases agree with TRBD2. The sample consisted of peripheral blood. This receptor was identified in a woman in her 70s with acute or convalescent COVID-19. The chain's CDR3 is CASSGGRSRGGSTDTQYF. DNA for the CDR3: TGTGCCAGCAGTGGGGGGCGGTCTCGCGGGGGGAGCACAGATACGCAGTATTTT. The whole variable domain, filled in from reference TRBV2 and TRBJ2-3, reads EPEVTQTPSHQVTQMGQEVILRCVPISNHLYFYWYRQILGQKVEFLVSFYNNEISEKSEIFDDQFSVERPDGSNFTLKIRSTKLEDSAMYFCASSGGRSRGGSTDTQYFGPGTRLTVL.